What follows are 27 T cell receptor beta chains derived from one specimen sequenced in a study of blood T cells in healthy people across ages. Alongside a J-beta primer mix, a sample-barcoded 5' primer served in a second PCR lasting roughly 7 to 11 cycles. TCRdb fed the 5' RACE reads into MiXCR, producing one record per CDR3 protein. The sample includes approximately 580,000 distinct CDR3 sequences, 24% of them seen just once. This sample also appeared in a second study, on T cells of mothers and their children.

Material: blood. These receptors originate from a boy younger than 18 in good health.

This clonotype showed up many times. The chain has TRBV12-5 and TRBJ2-5; 7 bases match TRBD2. The germline V gene encodes CDR1 LGHNT and CDR2 FRNRAP. V shed 3 bases, J shed 0 bases, and the junction held 7 bases outside the gene matches. This CDR3 spans 16 amino acids. In DNA form, the CDR3 reads TGTGCTAGTGGTTTTGAGAGCGGGACGTACCAAGAGACCCAGTACTTC. It is translated as CASGFESGTYQETQYF.

The chain joins TRBV7-2 to TRBJ2-5, with 12 positions matching TRBD2. The J call may not be correct, given that the DNA end is closer to TRBJ2-1. Germline CDR1 and CDR2: SGHTA and FQGNSA. This CDR3 comprises 16 residues. Here the CDR3 DNA reads TGTGCCAGCAGCTTAGGGACTAGCGGGGTCCCCAATGAGCAGTTCTTC. It codes for CASSLGTSGVPNEQFF.

This clonotype was observed a handful of times. J is TRBJ2-3 and V is TRBV5-8, with 8 bases identical to TRBD2. With V trimmed by 4 bases and J by 4 bases, 11 bases remained unmatched. Germline-derived CDR1 and CDR2 are SGHTS and YDEGEE. CDR3 length: 16 residues. The CDR3 region is CASSLHPGGFPDTQYF. CDR3 bases: TGTGCCAGCAGCCTGCATCCGGGGGGGTTCCCAGATACGCAGTATTTT.

Only a few counts were recorded for this clonotype. The chain combines TRBV4-2 with TRBJ2-7; possible D gene TRBD1, 6 bases. Germline-derived CDR1 and CDR2 are LGHNA and YNFKEQ. V gave up 1 base and J gave up 6 bases, with 13 bases separating them. The CDR3 extends over 14 amino acids. CDR3 region: CASSQAGVCCEQYF. CDR3 sequence (DNA): TGTGCCAGCAGCCAAGCAGGGGTGTGTTGCGAGCAGTACTTC.

The table lists this clonotype with a few counts. The chain uses TRBV5-1 and TRBJ1-4; weak D call: TRBD1 (5 bases). This CDR3 region has 15 residues. Trimming removed 0 bases at V and 6 bases at J, with 12 bases between. CDR1 is SGHRS, CDR2 YFSETQ, per germline. The CDR3 sequence is CASSLAGRRDEKLFF. The CDR3 nucleotides read TGCGCCAGCAGCTTGGCGGGGCGGCGTGATGAAAAACTGTTTTTT. The full variable domain, completed using reference TRBV5-1 and TRBJ1-4, is KAGVTQTPRYLIKTRGQQVTLSCSPISGHRSVSWYQQTPGQGLQFLFEYFSETQRNKGNFPGRFSGRQFSNSRSEMNVSTLELGDSALYLCASSLAGRRDEKLFFGSGTQLSVL.

This clonotype was detected a few times. J is TRBJ2-2 and V is TRBV4-1, with 8 bases identical to TRBD2. The CDR3 is 15 residues long. After removal of 0 bases from V and 7 bases from J, the junction contained 4 bases not matched to a gene. Germline V CDR1 and CDR2: MGHRA, YSYEKL. The DNA for the CDR3 is TGCGCCAGCAGCCAAGACTCCGGGGGGGGCGGGGAGCTGTTTTTT. This encodes CASSQDSGGGGELFF.

This clonotype came up a few times. The V and J genes are TRBV7-9 and TRBJ1-4; 8 bases fit TRBD1. CDR1 SEHNR and CDR2 FQNEAQ come from the germline V gene (reference sequence). With 7 bases clipped from V and 7 bases from J, the junction kept 5 bases outside the gene matches. The CDR3 is 13 residues long. Written as DNA, the CDR3 is TGTGCCAGCACGGCAGGGGGCTTTGAAAAACTGTTTTTT. Translating it yields CASTAGGFEKLFF.

The genes are TRBV6-5 and TRBJ2-7, with 10 bases fitting TRBD1. The DNA matches TRBJ2-1 better at its end, which makes the J call doubtful. There are 15 residues in the CDR3. Germline CDR1 reads MNHEY; CDR2 reads SVGAGI. CDR3 nucleotides: TGTGCCAGCAGCGCGGGACAGGGGCCCCTCGGGGAGCAGTTCTTC. It is translated as CASSAGQGPLGEQFF.

The V call is TRBV28, the J call TRBJ1-6, with D possibly matching TRBD1 (6 bases). V was pared by 2 bases and J by 7 bases, with 12 bases between. Germline V gene data show CDR1 as MDHEN and CDR2 as SYDVKM. The CDR3 contains 15 residues. This CDR3 reads CASSLPQGSNSPLHF. CDR3 nucleotides: TGTGCCAGCAGTTTACCACAGGGTTCCAATTCACCCCTCCACTTT.

The rearrangement links TRBV20-1 to TRBJ1-2, with D possibly being TRBD1 (5 bases). With 6 bases removed from V and 4 bases from J, the gap between germline ends came to 9 bases. Germline values: CDR1 DFQATT, CDR2 SNEGSKA (reference sequence). CDR3 size: 11 residues. CDR3 nucleotides: TGCAGTGCCGGGACTGGCTATGGCTACACCTTC. Protein sequence: CSAGTGYGYTF.

V usage is TRBV4-3 and J usage is TRBJ2-3; D may match TRBD1 or TRBD2 (6 bases each). Germline lookup yields CDR1 LGHNA and CDR2 YSLEER. Trimming pared 5 bases from V and 4 bases from J, leaving 19 bases between. This CDR3 is 16 amino acids long. The chain's CDR3 is CASSYGGGRASDTQYF. CDR3 nucleotide sequence: TGCGCCAGCAGCTACGGGGGCGGCAGGGCGTCAGATACGCAGTATTTT.

The chain joins TRBV2 to TRBJ2-5, with 7 bases fitting TRBD2. The V segment lost 7 bases and the J segment 3 bases; nucleotides outside the gene matches: 5. The CDR3 contains 13 residues. Per germline, CDR1 SNHLY and CDR2 FYNNEI. The CDR3: CASTLSGEETQYF. The DNA of the CDR3 is TGTGCCAGCACTCTGAGCGGGGAAGAGACCCAGTACTTC.

This clonotype was observed a handful of times. The rearrangement joins TRBV4-2 to TRBJ2-5; a weak D match, TRBD1 (6 bases). Trimming shortened V by 0 bases and J by 0 bases, and 14 bases separated the two germline ends. This CDR3 is built from 17 residues. The germline gives CDR1 LGHNA, CDR2 YNFKEQ. This CDR3 reads CASSQERGGTYQETQYF. The CDR3 nucleotides read TGTGCCAGCAGCCAAGAAAGAGGGGGAACGTACCAAGAGACCCAGTACTTC.

This clonotype was counted at least ten times. V usage is TRBV5-1 and J usage is TRBJ2-3; tentative D call: TRBD1 (6 bases). CDR3 length: 14 residues. Germline V gene lookup returns CDR1 SGHRS and CDR2 YFSETQ. V was cut by 2 bases and J by 2 bases, with 9 bases left in between. The CDR3 loop is CASSLGGITDTQYF. The DNA of the CDR3 is TGCGCCAGCAGCTTAGGGGGAATCACAGATACGCAGTATTTT.

The genes are TRBV7-2 and TRBJ2-7, with 7 bases identical to TRBD1. The CDR3 consists of 11 residues. V gave up 5 bases and J gave up 12 bases; unmatched junction bases: 7. Germline V gene sequence: CDR1 SGHTA, CDR2 FQGNSA. The CDR3 is CASSADRTVYF. CDR3 DNA sequence: TGTGCCAGCAGCGCGGACAGGACGGTGTACTTC.

This chain joins TRBV7-8 and TRBJ2-7; D possibly uses TRBD1 or TRBD2 (5 bases each). Germline CDR1 and CDR2: SGHVS and FQNEAQ. This CDR3 is built from 15 residues. V lost 5 bases and J 3 bases, leaving 17 bases between the germline ends. The CDR3 is CASSEGPGPFYEQYF. The CDR3 bases are TGTGCCAGCAGCGAGGGGCCAGGGCCCTTCTACGAGCAGTACTTC.

This rearrangement joins TRBV6-1 to TRBJ1-1; possible D gene TRBD1, 5 bases. CDR3 size: 14 residues. With 6 bases removed from V and 8 bases from J, the gap between germline ends came to 19 bases. The germline CDR1 and CDR2 sequences are MNHNS and SASEGT. The DNA for the CDR3 is TGTGCCAGCAGCCAAACGGGGGGATCGGCCGAAGCTTTCTTT. It translates to CASSQTGGSAEAFF.

This clonotype was recorded a few times. This rearrangement joins TRBV24-1 to TRBJ1-2, with D uncertain. CDR1 is KGHDR, CDR2 SFDVKD, per germline. The CDR3 has 14 amino acids. Trimming took 3 bases from V and 1 from J, leaving 8 bases between them. DNA for the CDR3: TGTGCCACCAGTGATCCTCGCGGTAACTATGGCTACACCTTC. It yields the protein CATSDPRGNYGYTF.

The chain recombines TRBV6-5 with TRBJ1-1; D gene ambiguous. The CDR3 spans 8 residues. Deletions cut 9 bases from V and 8 bases from J, with 4 bases between. CDR1 is MNHEY and CDR2 is SVGAGI in the germline V gene. The CDR3 spells CAREEAFF. The CDR3 DNA follows: TGTGCCAGGGAGGAAGCTTTCTTT.

The rearrangement uses TRBV6-6 and TRBJ2-5; no definite D call. The J call may not be correct, given that the DNA end is closer to TRBJ2-1. The CDR3 totals 13 residues. CDR1 is MNHNY, CDR2 SVGAGI, per germline (reference sequence). CDR3 residues: CASRSDRWDEQFF. The CDR3 DNA reads as TGTGCCAGCAGAAGCGACCGGTGGGATGAGCAGTTCTTC.

The V call is TRBV7-9, the J call TRBJ2-1; unclear D gene. The ends were cut back, 5 bases at V and 6 bases at J, with 11 bases in the middle. Germline V CDR1 and CDR2: SEHNR, FQNEAQ (reference sequence). This CDR3 region has 13 residues. The CDR3 reads CASSSIPSNEQFF. In DNA, the CDR3 is TGTGCCAGCAGCAGTATCCCCTCCAATGAGCAGTTCTTC.

J is TRBJ2-5 and V is TRBV7-2; unclear D gene. The DNA end is a closer match to TRBJ2-7, so the J assignment may be wrong. Germline loops: CDR1 SGHTA, CDR2 FQGNSA. CDR3 length: 13 amino acids. CDR3 sequence reads: CASSLEGWYEQYF. The CDR3 region has the DNA TGTGCCAGCAGCTTAGAAGGCTGGTACGAGCAGTACTTC.

Only a few counts were recorded for this clonotype. The chain combines TRBV6-2 or TRBV6-3 with TRBJ1-1; 8 nucleotides align to TRBD1. V lost 2 bases, J lost 5 bases, and 10 bases stayed unmatched. The CDR3 is 16 residues long. CDR1 and CDR2 from the germline V gene are MNHEY and SVGEGT. CDR3 bases: TGTGCCAGCAGTTACAGGCCAGGGGGCGTTGGGACTGAAGCTTTCTTT. Translated: CASSYRPGGVGTEAFF.

This clonotype was detected a few times. This sequence joins TRBV29-1 and TRBJ1-1, with 7 bases lining up with TRBD1. CDR1 and CDR2 from the germline V gene are SQVTM and ANQGSEA. With 7 bases clipped from V and 6 bases from J, the junction kept 8 bases outside the gene matches. The CDR3 runs to 12 residues. The CDR3: CSGRQGASEAFF. The CDR3 DNA follows: TGCAGCGGACGACAGGGTGCTTCTGAAGCTTTCTTT.

The rearrangement uses TRBV2 and TRBJ2-5; TRBD2 matches at 7 bases. With V trimmed by 5 bases and J by 4 bases, 7 bases remained unmatched. Looked up from germline, CDR1 is SNHLY and CDR2 is FYNNEI. The length of the CDR3 is 14 residues. The CDR3 coding sequence is TGTGCCAGCAGTCTTCAGAGCGGGACAGAGACCCAGTACTTC. It translates to CASSLQSGTETQYF.

This chain links TRBV19 with TRBJ1-5; D not certain. V was trimmed by 7 bases and J by 6 bases, leaving 13 bases between them. The germline gives CDR1 LNHDA, CDR2 SQIVND (reference sequence). The CDR3 contains 13 residues. The DNA for the CDR3 is TGTGCCAGTACCCAATACATCGGTCAGCCCCAGCATTTT. Translation gives CASTQYIGQPQHF. The complete variable domain, with remaining parts taken from reference TRBV19 and TRBJ1-5, reads DGGITQSPKYLFRKEGQNVTLSCEQNLNHDAMYWYRQDPGQGLRLIYYSQIVNDFQKGDIAEGYSVSREKKESFPLTVTSAQKNPTAFYLCASTQYIGQPQHFGDGTRLSIL.

This rearrangement joins TRBV12-3 or TRBV12-4 to TRBJ2-7; TRBD2 matches at 10 bases. The CDR3 loop spans 15 amino acids. V lost 6 bases to trimming and J lost 5 bases; unmatched junction nucleotides: 10. CDR3 bases: TGTGCCAGCAGCGCGGGGCTAGCGGGAGAAGACGAGCAGTACTTC. It encodes CASSAGLAGEDEQYF.